The TCR beta chain described here comes from a study of cytomegalovirus exposure and HLA in healthy donors. Study-wide points: In a later analysis, productive TCRs from donors in an Asian-associated ancestry cluster reportedly carried fewer N-insertions than the cohort mean. Among immune exposure information, only CMV serostatus was available.

This clone was counted once. Its antigen is still unknown. Both 60 Vbeta primers and 13 Jbeta primers went into the PCR. Assay: immunoSEQ multiplex PCR; the TCRdb copy retains only in-frame clones and omits some. The profile covers about 120,000 clones, with 75% to 85% appearing a single time and approximately 8.8% taken by the ten largest. The V segment lost 4 bases and the J segment 1 base; nucleotides outside the gene matches: 1. Germline V gene data show CDR1 as SEHNR and CDR2 as FQNEAQ (reference sequence). The CDR3 consists of 14 residues. Specimen: PBMCs. The rearrangement uses TRBV7-9 and TRBJ2-1; 7 nucleotides agree with TRBD1. The sequence was obtained from a female donor in good health and CMV-seropositive. The DNA of the CDR3 is TGTGCCAGCAGCTGGGGACAGTCCTACAATGAGCAGTTCTTC. It encodes CASSWGQSYNEQFF.